A single sample is the source of the 28 T cell receptor beta chains below, sequenced in a study of T cells after yellow fever vaccination. Using its own MiXCR run on the 5' RACE reads, TCRdb lists one record per CDR3 protein. The table includes 500,000 to 650,000 distinct CDR3 sequences, approximately 13% detected once. The material was PBMCs, obtained on the day of the yellow fever booster vaccination. The source is a man aged 30-40 years who received the YFV17D yellow fever vaccine.

This clonotype was recorded at least ten times. This chain connects TRBV24-1 to TRBJ2-7; 10 bases match TRBD2. This CDR3 contains 16 residues. J was trimmed by 2 bases and V by 2 bases; bases with no gene match: 5. The germline CDR1 and CDR2 sequences are KGHDR and SFDVKD. This CDR3 is CATSDSSGRAPYEQYF. CDR3 coding DNA: TGTGCCACCAGTGATTCCAGCGGGAGGGCACCCTACGAGCAGTACTTC.

This clonotype occurred many times. The chain recombines TRBV7-2 with TRBJ2-3; a possible D gene is TRBD1 (5 bases). The CDR3 totals 16 residues. The germline CDR1 and CDR2 sequences are SGHTA and FQGNSA. V lost 1 base and J 2 bases, leaving 13 bases between the germline ends. The CDR3 region has the DNA TGTGCCAGCAGCTTAGGGGCCGGACAAAACACAGATACGCAGTATTTT. Its translation is CASSLGAGQNTDTQYF.

This sequence joins TRBV7-9 and TRBJ2-7; 7 bases are shared with TRBD1. CDR1 and CDR2 (germline): SEHNR, FQNEAQ (reference sequence). J lost 0 bases, V lost 4 bases, and 9 bases had no gene match. The CDR3 loop spans 16 amino acids. DNA of the CDR3: TGTGCCAGCAGCTGGGGGCAGGGGGAATACTCCTACGAGCAGTACTTC. Translating it yields CASSWGQGEYSYEQYF.

In the case of this clonotype: A junction end diverges from the germline sequence, so it may reflect a read error. The chain is built from TRBV20-1 and TRBJ2-5, with 10 bases lining up with TRBD2. In germline, CDR1 is DFQATT, CDR2 SNEGSKA (reference sequence). This CDR3 contains 21 residues. The DNA for the CDR3 is TGCAGTGCGAGAGGTTTCCGCACTCTCTCCGGTAGCGGGAGGACCCAAGAGACCCAGTACTTC. Its protein is CSARGFRTLSGSGRTQETQYF.

The chain recombines TRBV27 with TRBJ2-2; possibly TRBD1 for D (6 bases). The CDR3 has 16 amino acids. Trimming left V 3 bases short and J 1 base short, with 12 bases between. Per the germline V gene, CDR1 is MNHEY and CDR2 is SMNVEV (reference sequence). CDR3: CASSFRQVLNTGELFF. The CDR3 nucleotides are TGTGCCAGCAGTTTTCGACAGGTTCTGAACACCGGGGAGCTGTTTTTT.

This clonotype was seen a handful of times. This chain uses TRBV18 with TRBJ1-6, with D uncertain. V lost 2 bases to trimming and J lost 9 bases, with 14 bases between them. CDR1 and CDR2 (germline): KGHSH, LQKENI. The CDR3 has 15 residues. The CDR3 loop reads CASSPVPGVGSPLHF. CDR3 coding DNA: TGTGCCAGCTCACCAGTACCGGGTGTAGGTTCACCCCTCCACTTT.

In its sample, this clonotype was seen a few times. The chain is built from TRBV7-9 and TRBJ2-1; D possibly corresponds to TRBD2 (6 bases). The length of the CDR3 is 11 residues. Trimming shortened V by 2 bases and J by 12 bases, and 8 bases separated the two germline ends. Germline V gene sequence: CDR1 SEHNR, CDR2 FQNEAQ (reference sequence). In DNA, the CDR3 is TGTGCCAGCAGCTTAATGGGGGGGCAGTTCTTC. Translated, it gives CASSLMGGQFF. The full variable domain, with the rest looked up from reference TRBV7-9 and TRBJ2-1, is DTGVSQNPRHKITKRGQNVTFRCDPISEHNRLYWYRQTLGQGPEFLTYFQNEAQLEKSRLLSDRFSAERPKGSFSTLEIQRTEQGDSAMYLCASSLMGGQFFGPGTRLTVL.

V usage is TRBV11-2 and J usage is TRBJ2-5, with TRBD1 matching 9 bases. The CDR3 covers 17 residues. V shed 6 bases, J shed 5 bases, and the junction held 16 bases outside the gene matches. Germline loops: CDR1 SGHAT, CDR2 FQNNGV. For the CDR3, the DNA is TGTGCCAGCAGACAGACTCGGACAGGGGCGCCTGCCGAGACCCAGTACTTC. Translating it yields CASRQTRTGAPAETQYF.

This sequence joins TRBV29-1 and TRBJ2-1, with TRBD1 matching 8 bases. The germline V gene encodes CDR1 SQVTM and CDR2 ANQGSEA. This CDR3 has 13 amino acids. The CDR3 protein is CTTQGASYNEQFF. In DNA form, the CDR3 reads TGCACCACCCAGGGGGCCTCCTACAATGAGCAGTTCTTC.

The CDR3, as DNA: TGTGCCAGCAGCCCCCTAGCGGGAGGATTATCTTACAATGAGCAGTTCTTC. This sequence encodes CASSPLAGGLSYNEQFF. V is TRBV7-3 and J is TRBJ2-1, with 11 bases identical to TRBD2. This CDR3 is 17 amino acids long. J gave up 4 bases and V 5 bases, and 10 bases lay outside the gene matches. The germline gives CDR1 SGHTA, CDR2 FQGTGA.

This clonotype came up a few times. The rearrangement uses TRBV12-3 or TRBV12-4 and TRBJ2-5, with TRBD1 matching 10 bases. The CDR3 is 13 residues long. V lost 8 bases to trimming and J lost 2 bases; unmatched junction nucleotides: 2. CDR3 DNA sequence: TGTGCCAGCGAGGACAGGGGGCAAGAGACCCAGTACTTC. Protein sequence: CASEDRGQETQYF.

The chain links TRBV29-1 to TRBJ2-1; D gene ambiguous. Germline V gene sequence: CDR1 SQVTM, CDR2 ANQGSEA. There are 12 residues in the CDR3. Trimming left V 3 bases short and J 9 bases short, with 12 bases between. For the CDR3, the DNA is TGCAGCGTTGAGGGCCTCGGAAGTGAGCAGTTCTTC. Translating it yields CSVEGLGSEQFF.

The chain couples TRBV6-2 or TRBV6-3 to TRBJ2-1, with 7 nucleotides matching TRBD2. The CDR3 covers 13 residues. Germline V CDR1 and CDR2: MNHEY, SVGEGT. The ends lost 5 bases at V and 10 bases at J; junction bases unmatched: 8. CDR3 coding DNA: TGTGCCAGCAGTCGAGGGACTAACTACGAGCAGTTCTTC. It encodes CASSRGTNYEQFF.

The CDR3 is CASGGNTGELFF. As DNA, the CDR3 is TGTGCCAGCGGGGGGAACACCGGGGAGCTGTTTTTT. The chain employs TRBV12-3 or TRBV12-4 and TRBJ2-2, with D possibly being TRBD1 or TRBD2 (5 bases each). The V and J ends lost 8 bases and 1 base respectively, with 5 bases between them. The CDR3 totals 12 residues.

This clonotype came up a few times. This rearrangement joins TRBV28 to TRBJ2-7; the D gene is possibly TRBD2 (6 bases). V lost 2 bases to trimming and J lost 7 bases, with 18 bases between them. The germline gives CDR1 MDHEN, CDR2 SYDVKM. The CDR3 totals 15 residues. CDR3 nucleotides: TGTGCCAGCAGTTTAGGTGGATCGGGGACTGGGGAGCAGTACTTC. Translating gives CASSLGGSGTGEQYF.

The table lists this clonotype with a few counts. This rearrangement joins TRBV12-3 or TRBV12-4 to TRBJ2-7; 10 positions agree with TRBD2. This CDR3 comprises 13 residues. V was clipped by 10 bases and J by 6 bases; unmatched bases: 9. Written as DNA, the CDR3 is TGTGCCACCAGGGGACTAGCGTGGAGCGAGCAGTACTTC. Translating gives CATRGLAWSEQYF.

This clonotype was detected ten times or more. The chain combines TRBV7-2 with TRBJ1-5; D might be TRBD1 (5 bases). V lost 11 bases and J 0 bases, leaving 11 bases between the germline ends. This CDR3 region has 13 residues. Germline CDR1 SGHTA, CDR2 FQGNSA. The CDR3 loop reads CASAQGSNQPQHF. CDR3 bases: TGTGCCTCTGCTCAGGGTAGCAATCAGCCCCAGCATTTT.

This chain joins TRBV6-1 and TRBJ1-2; 7 bases are shared with TRBD1. The CDR3 runs to 14 residues. J lost 6 bases, V lost 8 bases, and 12 bases had no gene match. The germline V gene has CDR1 MNHNS and CDR2 SASEGT. The DNA for the CDR3 is TGTGCCAGCGAGCCGACAGGGAAGATAGATGGCTACACCTTC. It encodes CASEPTGKIDGYTF.

The chain uses TRBV5-1 and TRBJ2-7, with no clear D. This CDR3 contains 15 residues. Germline V lookup: CDR1 SGHRS, CDR2 YFSETQ. V was trimmed by 0 bases and J by 2 bases, leaving 12 bases between them. The CDR3: CASSLGDRVTYEQYF. The DNA of the CDR3 is TGCGCCAGCAGCTTGGGGGATCGCGTCACCTACGAGCAGTACTTC.

The J gene is TRBJ1-5, the V gene TRBV29-1, with TRBD1 matching 7 bases. Germline CDR1 is SQVTM and CDR2 is ANQGSEA. The CDR3 consists of 13 residues. The J segment lost 4 bases and the V segment lost 7 bases, leaving 7 bases of the junction unmatched. The chain's CDR3 is CSALQGPNQPQHF. Here the CDR3 DNA reads TGCAGCGCCCTACAGGGGCCGAATCAGCCCCAGCATTTT.

V gene TRBV5-4 combines with J gene TRBJ2-7, with D uncertain. Germline lookup yields CDR1 SGHNT and CDR2 YYREEE (reference sequence). The CDR3 runs 15 residues. The V end was cut by 4 bases, the J end by 2 bases, with 16 bases between. This chain's CDR3 is CASSPPGLTTYEQYF. The CDR3 region has the DNA TGTGCCAGCAGCCCCCCTGGCCTAACTACCTACGAGCAGTACTTC.

V is TRBV7-3 and J is TRBJ2-3; D remains unclear. CDR3 length: 13 residues. Trimming shortened V by 0 bases and J by 9 bases, and 10 bases separated the two germline ends. CDR1 is SGHTA, CDR2 FQGTGA, per germline. This CDR3 is CASSLTPSATQYF. CDR3 sequence (DNA): TGTGCCAGCAGCTTAACTCCCTCCGCCACGCAGTATTTT.

This clonotype has at least ten counts. The chain couples TRBV15 to TRBJ2-1; 13 nucleotides line up with TRBD2. The CDR3 spans 15 residues. With V trimmed by 3 bases and J by 7 bases, 3 bases remained unmatched. The germline gives CDR1 LNHNV, CDR2 YYDKDF (reference sequence). CDR3 region: CATSSPGLAGNEQFF. The DNA of the CDR3 is TGTGCCACCAGCAGTCCGGGACTAGCGGGGAATGAGCAGTTCTTC.

This clonotype has a handful of counts. The chain uses TRBV7-2 and TRBJ2-7; D may be TRBD2 (5 bases). V was trimmed by 7 bases and J by 3 bases, leaving 13 bases between them. The CDR3 totals 13 residues. Germline V gene lookup returns CDR1 SGHTA and CDR2 FQGNSA. The CDR3 region is CASTRVRDYEQYF. The CDR3 DNA is TGTGCCAGCACCCGAGTTCGGGACTACGAGCAGTACTTC.

The V call is TRBV4-3, the J call TRBJ1-1; D possibly corresponds to TRBD1 (6 bases). V lost 3 bases and J lost 2, with 10 bases in between. Per germline, CDR1 LGHNA and CDR2 YSLEER. This CDR3 is 14 amino acids long. The CDR3 DNA follows: TGCGCCAGCAGCCACTTACAGGGTAACACTGAAGCTTTCTTT. Amino acids: CASSHLQGNTEAFF.

There are many counts of this clonotype. CDR3 loop: CASSSSLAVHTQYF. The CDR3 DNA follows: TGTGCCAGCAGCTCTTCTCTAGCGGTCCATACGCAGTATTTT. The V gene is TRBV7-2, the J gene TRBJ2-3; 7 bases fit TRBD2. The V gene's germline CDR1 is SGHTA and CDR2 FQGNSA. V shed 4 bases, J shed 7 bases, and the junction held 8 bases outside the gene matches. The CDR3 covers 14 residues.

This clonotype was counted between two and nine times. The chain is built from TRBV20-1 and TRBJ2-1; no definite D call. Per the germline V gene, CDR1 is DFQATT and CDR2 is SNEGSKA (reference sequence). V shed 5 bases and J shed 5 bases, with 22 bases lying between them. The CDR3 is 16 amino acids. This CDR3 is CSAPRLEMGWDNEQFF. The CDR3 region has the DNA TGCAGTGCTCCGCGGCTGGAGATGGGGTGGGACAATGAGCAGTTCTTC.

This clonotype showed up many times. The DNA for the CDR3 is TGCGCCACCACGTTGACTGGGAGCTCCTACAATGAGCAGTTCTTC. This encodes CATTLTGSSYNEQFF. The rearrangement joins TRBV5-1 to TRBJ2-1; possibly TRBD2 for D (5 bases). Trimming stripped 9 bases from V and 0 bases from J, with 16 bases between. Germline CDR1 and CDR2: SGHRS and YFSETQ. CDR3 length equals 15 residues.